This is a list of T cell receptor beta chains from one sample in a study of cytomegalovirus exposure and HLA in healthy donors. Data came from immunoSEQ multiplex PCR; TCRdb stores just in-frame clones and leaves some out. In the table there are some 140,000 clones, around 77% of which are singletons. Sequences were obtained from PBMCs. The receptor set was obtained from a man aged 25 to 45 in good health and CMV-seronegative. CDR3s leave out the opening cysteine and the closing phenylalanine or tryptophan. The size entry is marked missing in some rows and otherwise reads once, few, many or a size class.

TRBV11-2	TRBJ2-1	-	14	ASSRTSGSSYNEQF
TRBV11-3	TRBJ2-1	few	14	ASSQHSGSQYNEQF
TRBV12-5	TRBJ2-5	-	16	ASGLGTLAGGGGETQY
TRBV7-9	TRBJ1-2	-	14	ASSSWFDRGNYGYT
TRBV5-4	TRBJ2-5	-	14	ASSSYEGRGGETQY
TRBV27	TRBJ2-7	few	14	ASSLRSGSPPSEQY
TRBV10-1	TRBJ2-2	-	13	ASSDGADNTGELF
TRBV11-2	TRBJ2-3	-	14	ASSLGTGLGTDTQY
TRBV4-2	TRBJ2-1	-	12	ASSQVLGDNEQF
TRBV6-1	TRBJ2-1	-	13	ASSVLPLGDNEQF
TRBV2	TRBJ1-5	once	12	ASSPGGGNQPQH
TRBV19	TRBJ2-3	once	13	ASTSLLAGADTQY
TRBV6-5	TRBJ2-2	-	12	ATGALGRDGELF
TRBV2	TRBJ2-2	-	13	ASSLGRRNTGELF
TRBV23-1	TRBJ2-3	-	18	ASSQQTSGRGRPITDTQY
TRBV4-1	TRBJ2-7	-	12	ASSRKDRGSEQY
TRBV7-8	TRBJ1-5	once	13	ASSLYRGINQPQH
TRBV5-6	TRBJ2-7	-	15	ASSSEGGIGGTYEQY
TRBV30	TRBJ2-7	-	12	AWVMAGGPYEQY
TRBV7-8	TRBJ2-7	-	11	ASSLAGDPGEY
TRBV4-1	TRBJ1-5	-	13	ASSQDSYSNQPQH
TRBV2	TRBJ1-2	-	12	ASSPGEGWNGYT
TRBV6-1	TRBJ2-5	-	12	ASSPGTGRETQY
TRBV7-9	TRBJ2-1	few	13	ASSLTTSGKVEQF
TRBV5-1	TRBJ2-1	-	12	ASSLALADNEQF
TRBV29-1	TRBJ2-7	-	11	SVRDRDTYEQY
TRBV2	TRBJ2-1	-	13	ASSSASGRANEQF
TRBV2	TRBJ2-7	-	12	ASVLGEAGYEQY
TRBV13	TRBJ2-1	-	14	ASSLIGLAEGNEQF
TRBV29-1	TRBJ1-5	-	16	SVEDQGGVGAGNQPQH
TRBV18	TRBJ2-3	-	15	ASSPGPAGGPRDTQY
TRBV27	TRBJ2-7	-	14	ASSFSAGTGGNEQY
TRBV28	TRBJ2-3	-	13	ASSLWAGVADTQY
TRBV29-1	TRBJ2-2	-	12	SVAGGRDTGELF
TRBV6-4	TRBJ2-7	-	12	ASSDRDRVCEQY
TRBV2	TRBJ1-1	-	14	ASSGGQWARSTEAF
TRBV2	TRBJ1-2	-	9	ASRDMFGYT
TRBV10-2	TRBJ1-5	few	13	ASSVTGAGNQPQH
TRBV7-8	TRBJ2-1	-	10	ASSPGGQGPF
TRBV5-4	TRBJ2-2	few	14	ASSHGLAGTGGELF
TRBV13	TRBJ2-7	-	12	ASSPRVDNYEQY
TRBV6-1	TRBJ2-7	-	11	ASKRAGSYEQY
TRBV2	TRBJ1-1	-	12	ASIRQVLETEAF
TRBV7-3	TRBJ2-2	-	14	ASSFTGGFNTGELF
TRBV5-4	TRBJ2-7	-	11	ASSPGQLYEQY
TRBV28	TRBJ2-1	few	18	ASSIPPGLAESRSYNEQF
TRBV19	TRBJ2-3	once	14	ASSGRAGVGRDTQY
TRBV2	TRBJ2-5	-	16	ASSENSGSHTFGETQY
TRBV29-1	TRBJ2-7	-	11	SVLAAISYEQY
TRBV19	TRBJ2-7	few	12	ASSGTGGFYEQY
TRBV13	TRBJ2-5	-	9	ASSFGGTQY
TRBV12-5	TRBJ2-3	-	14	ASGLVLSSGTDTQY
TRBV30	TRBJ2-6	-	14	AWSLGGGAGANVLT
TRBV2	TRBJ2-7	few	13	ASSVVDAGRNEQY
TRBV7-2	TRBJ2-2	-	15	ASTVPARVVYTGELF
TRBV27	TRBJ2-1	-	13	ASSRSGSFYNEQF
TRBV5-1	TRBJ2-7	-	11	ASKTPATYEQY
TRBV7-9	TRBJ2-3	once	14	ASSLASDRNTDTQY
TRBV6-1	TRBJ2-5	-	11	ASRNTQEETQY
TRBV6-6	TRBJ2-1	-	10	ASSYIQYEQF